The subject of this entry is one T cell receptor beta chain. This entry comes from a study of T cell changes during pregnancy in multiple sclerosis. Assay: immunoSEQ multiplex PCR; the TCRdb copy retains only in-frame clones and omits some. The repertoire consists of some 30,000 clones, with around 90% occurring once and the leading ten covering under 0.75%. Material: CD4+ T cells from peripheral blood mononuclear cells, obtained in the third trimester of pregnancy. This receptor was obtained from a female donor in good health, enrolled as a control in a pregnancy study.

CDR3 amino acids: CASSTGGLTSYEQYF. The CDR3 DNA reads as TGTGCCAGCAGTACCGGGGGGCTTACCTCCTACGAGCAGTACTTC. V is TRBV11-3 and J is TRBJ2-7; D possibly corresponds to TRBD2 (7 bases). V was pared by 6 bases and J by 0 bases, with 15 bases between. The CDR3 has 15 residues. Per the germline V gene, CDR1 is SGHNT and CDR2 is YENEEA. Complete variable domain (other parts from reference TRBV11-3 and TRBJ2-7): EAGVVQSPRYKIIEKKQPVAFWCNPISGHNTLYWYLQNLGQGPELLIRYENEEAVDDSQLPKDRFSAERLKGVDSTLKIQPAELGDSAVYLCASSTGGLTSYEQYFGPGTRLTVT.